The present T cell receptor (beta chain) was sequenced within a study of regulatory T cells in long-lasting Graves disease. About the study: Under 3 months of antithyroid drugs had been taken by newly diagnosed Graves' patients.

Time point reported: newly diagnosed GD, antithyroid drugs for less than 3 months. Extracted RNA from PBMCs served as the source of the TCR library. Patients were enrolled at an endocrinology department in Xi'an, China. The CDR3 has 11 amino acids. Trimming cost V 11 bases and J 7 bases, with 15 bases left between them. The TCR beta library used iRepertoire HTBI primers with Arm-PCR amplification of CDR3. TCRdb ran MiXCR on the multiplex PCR reads and lists one entry per CDR3 protein. The sample has around 450,000 distinct CDR3 sequences; just under 15% are singletons. In this sample, this clonotype turned up many times. This sample was shared with a second study, whose subject was T cells in Graves' hyperthyroidism and ophthalmopathy. That source notes: An absence of ophthalmopathy progression within 18 months meant stable Graves' hyperthyroidism. Before onset, by a median of approximately 6.8 months, the model predicted ophthalmopathy.

This clonotype originated in a woman aged 25 to 39 with Graves disease. The V call is TRBV12-3 or TRBV12-4, the J call TRBJ2-7, with D perhaps matching TRBD1 (6 bases). The source was peripheral blood mononuclear cells (PBMCs), collected at new diagnosis, from a patient treated with antithyroid drugs. CDR3 amino acids: CAVSWGREQYF. In DNA, the CDR3 is TGTGCCGTGTCTTGGGGGCGGGAGCAGTACTTC.